This T cell receptor beta chain was sequenced for a study of T-cell reconstitution after alpha-beta-depleted transplantation in children (dated by TCRdb to 2015 to 2016). About the study as a whole: Using TCR repertoire profiling, the study quantitatively followed how T-cell immune reconstitution unfolded in children after TCRalphabeta/CD19-depleted allogeneic hematopoietic cell transplantation.

A word on this clonotype: The antigen this receptor binds is unknown. Base qualities are not provided; no much larger clone lies one nucleotide away.

The junction shows trimming of 0 bases on V and 9 bases on J, plus 9 bases between the germline ends. Reading the germline V gene gives CDR1 SGHVS and CDR2 FNYEAQ. The CDR3 covers 13 residues, taking in both the cysteine and the phenylalanine. Left in the record is the CDR3 DNA by itself, 39 bases read in frame from the first base. Libraries were built with PCR. TCRdb records Illumina HiSeq 2500 as the sequencer. To normalize quantification of the TCRbeta repertoire, the TCR libraries were built with molecular barcoding that relied on unique molecular identifiers. Starting from the raw public reads, TCRdb applied fastp trimming at Q25, assembled clones with MiXCR and retained in-frame beta chains. Rows are unified per CDR3 protein, each entry keeping the most common DNA and genes. This sample is represented by around 400,000 distinct CDR3 sequences; roughly a tenth of them were singletons. The ten most abundant clones make up 4.5% to 6.5% of the sample.

This TCR derives from a human donor who donated a stem cell graft to a child with acute myeloid leukemia. Here the sequenced sample was PBMCs from the stem cell graft donor, taken from the stem cell graft. This sequence uses TRBV7-6 and TRBJ2-1, with no confident D gene call. At the DNA level, the sequence is TGTGCCAGCAGCTTAGCGGGCTCGGGTGAGCAGTTCTTC. It translates as CASSLAGSGEQFF. Full variable domain (CDR3 extended with the reference TRBV7-6 and TRBJ2-1 proteins): GAGVSQSPRYKVTKRGQDVALRCDPISGHVSLYWYRQALGQGPEFLTYFNYEAQQDKSGLPNDRFSAERPEGSISTLTIQRTEQRDSAMYRCASSLAGSGEQFFGPGTRLTVL.